The 14 T cell receptor beta chains given below trace back to one sample, sequenced in a study of cytomegalovirus exposure and HLA in healthy donors. PCR used 60 Vbeta primers and 13 Jbeta primers. The table came from immunoSEQ multiplex PCR; TCRdb's copy has only in-frame clones and leaves some out. This table has about 100,000 clones, approximately 81% appearing once. Material for sequencing was PBMCs. These receptors were obtained from a female donor in good health and CMV-seropositive.

This chain connects TRBV5-4 to TRBJ2-3; D might be TRBD2 (5 bases). CDR3 length equals 13 residues. Per the germline V gene, CDR1 is SGHNT and CDR2 is YYREEE (reference sequence). Trimming cost V 4 bases and J 5 bases, with 11 bases left between them. The CDR3 loop is CASSPRAGDTQYF. The CDR3 nucleotides read TGTGCCAGCAGCCCCCGGGCGGGAGATACGCAGTATTTT.

This clone occurred a few times. The J gene is TRBJ1-1, the V gene TRBV5-4; 10 positions agree with TRBD1. The CDR3 sequence is 14 residues long. Trimming removed 4 bases from V and 7 bases from J; junction bases left unmatched: 7. Germline V gene sequence: CDR1 SGHNT, CDR2 YYREEE (reference sequence). The CDR3: CASSAGQGFDEAFF. The CDR3, as DNA: TGTGCCAGCAGCGCGGGACAGGGGTTTGATGAAGCTTTCTTT.

V is TRBV6-1 and J is TRBJ2-2; TRBD2 is a possible D gene (5 bases). Germline assignment: CDR1 MNHNS and CDR2 SASEGT. Trimming took 2 bases from V and 2 from J, leaving 12 bases between them. The CDR3 sequence is 16 residues long. CDR3 DNA sequence: TGTGCCAGCAGTGAAACCTCAGCGGTTAACACCGGGGAGCTGTTTTTT. Protein: CASSETSAVNTGELFF.

The chain has TRBV6-5 and TRBJ1-2; tentatively, D is TRBD1 (5 bases). V was clipped by 7 bases and J by 8 bases, with 14 bases between them. Germline-derived CDR1 and CDR2 are MNHEY and SVGAGI. This CDR3 spans 12 amino acids. CDR3 residues: CASTNGGKGYTF. Written as DNA, the CDR3 is TGTGCCAGCACCAACGGGGGGAAAGGCTACACCTTC.

The chain employs TRBV29-1 and TRBJ1-1; no clear D. The CDR3 sequence is 13 residues long. Trimming stripped 7 bases from V and 0 bases from J, with 12 bases between. Germline-derived CDR1 and CDR2 are SQVTM and ANQGSEA. CDR3 bases: TGCAGCGCCCGGAGGGCCATGAACACTGAAGCTTTCTTT. This encodes CSARRAMNTEAFF.

The genes are TRBV5-1 and TRBJ2-7, with D possibly being TRBD1 (5 bases). Germline CDR1 SGHRS, CDR2 YFSETQ. The CDR3 is made up of 13 amino acids. V was cut by 2 bases and J by 0 bases, with 6 bases left in between. CDR3 residues: CASSFGHSYEQYF. As DNA, the CDR3 is TGCGCCAGCAGCTTTGGACACTCCTACGAGCAGTACTTC. Full variable domain (outside the CDR3, taken from reference TRBV5-1 and TRBJ2-7): KAGVTQTPRYLIKTRGQQVTLSCSPISGHRSVSWYQQTPGQGLQFLFEYFSETQRNKGNFPGRFSGRQFSNSRSEMNVSTLELGDSALYLCASSFGHSYEQYFGPGTRLTVT.

The chain couples TRBV5-1 to TRBJ1-6; TRBD1 is a possible D gene (6 bases). From germline, CDR1 is SGHRS and CDR2 YFSETQ. The CDR3 spans 16 residues. The V end lost 4 bases, the J end lost 7 bases, and 18 bases lay between the germline ends. The CDR3, as DNA: TGCGCCAGCAGCACTCTGGCGGGGGGCGAGAATTCACCCCTCCACTTT. Amino acids: CASSTLAGGENSPLHF.

The V call is TRBV5-5, the J call TRBJ1-3; tentatively, D is TRBD1 (6 bases). Germline values: CDR1 SGHKS, CDR2 YYEKEE (reference sequence). The CDR3 extends over 15 amino acids. V was cut by 1 base and J by 2 bases, with 10 bases left in between. DNA for the CDR3: TGTGCCAGCAGCTTGAGGGGGGGCCCTGGAAACACCATATATTTT. Amino acid sequence: CASSLRGGPGNTIYF.

The rearrangement uses TRBV5-6 and TRBJ1-3; 8 nucleotides match TRBD1. V was pared by 1 base and J by 3 bases, with 9 bases of the junction left unmatched. Germline V CDR1 and CDR2: SGHDT, YYEEEE. This CDR3 has 17 residues. The CDR3 reads CASSLKRQGSGGNTIYF. In DNA form, the CDR3 reads TGTGCCAGCAGCTTGAAGAGACAGGGGAGCGGTGGAAACACCATATATTTT.

To note about this clone: Mismatch with germline at one junction end may stem from a read error. The rearrangement uses TRBV5-1 and TRBJ2-4; 11 positions agree with TRBD2. CDR1 and CDR2 from the germline V gene are SGHRS and YFSETQ. This CDR3 contains 19 residues. CDR3: CASSYFSGGASPAKNSQYF. The CDR3, as DNA: TGCGCCAGCAGCTACTTTAGCGGGGGGGCCAGTCCGGCCAAAAACAGTCAGTACTTC.

The chain has TRBV7-4 and TRBJ1-1, with 8 bases lining up with TRBD1. The CDR3 runs to 16 residues. Germline V CDR1 and CDR2: SGHVT, SQSDAQ. The J segment lost 4 bases and the V segment lost 1 base, leaving 8 bases of the junction unmatched. The CDR3 region has the DNA TGTGCCAGCAGCTTAGGGGACAGGTGGGTCAGCACTGAAGCTTTCTTT. Its protein is CASSLGDRWVSTEAFF.

This clone was detected only once. The rearrangement links TRBV30 to TRBJ1-1; D is uncertain. The CDR3 has 13 residues. Germline values: CDR1 GTSNPN, CDR2 SVGIG (reference sequence). With 3 bases removed from V and 2 bases from J, the gap between germline ends came to 10 bases. CDR3 protein: CAWSLRVNTEAFF. The DNA of the CDR3 is TGTGCCTGGAGCCTCCGGGTTAACACTGAAGCTTTCTTT.

This chain uses TRBV6-5 with TRBJ2-3, with 8 bases matching TRBD2. The germline CDR1 and CDR2 sequences are MNHEY and SVGAGI. V was pared by 1 base and J by 5 bases, with 8 bases of the junction left unmatched. The CDR3 spans 16 residues. The DNA of the CDR3 is TGTGCCAGCAGTTACTTAGCGGGACCCCAGGTAGATACGCAGTATTTT. Its translation: CASSYLAGPQVDTQYF.

The chain joins TRBV19 to TRBJ1-4; TRBD1 aligns across 12 bases. CDR1 LNHDA and CDR2 SQIVND come from the germline V gene (reference sequence). J was trimmed by 4 bases and V by 6 bases; bases with no gene match: 9. This CDR3 is 17 amino acids long. The CDR3 here is CASSHQGQGANNEKLFF. CDR3 nucleotide sequence: TGTGCCAGTAGCCACCAGGGACAGGGGGCCAATAATGAAAAACTGTTTTTT.